Described below is a single TCR beta chain sequence and its context. This record belongs to a study of technical replicates of blood from a handful of donors. The method was immunoSEQ multiplex PCR; TCRdb's version includes in-frame clones alone and lacks a portion of them. Here the sample spans some 47,000 clones, 92% being singletons. Per the germline V gene, CDR1 is SGHDT and CDR2 is YYEEEE. This CDR3 region has 13 residues. Trimming took off 4 bases at V and 7 bases at J, with 11 bases between the two ends. This chain links TRBV5-6 with TRBJ2-2; D perhaps matches TRBD2 (5 bases). The specimen sequenced was PBMCs. The source of this sequence is a human donor in good health. Some clones in this sample may be carry-over from other donors' samples. CDR3: CASSVSGLGELFF. DNA for the CDR3: TGTGCCAGCAGCGTTTCTGGACTCGGGGAGCTGTTTTTT.